The 28 T cell receptor beta chains in this list originate from one sample, sequenced in a study of CD8 T cells in ankylosing spondylitis. TCRdb analysed the 5' RACE reads with MiXCR anew, one entry per CDR3 protein. The sample includes some 290,000 distinct CDR3 sequences, over 15% of them seen just once. Sequencing used blood, either unsorted or a sorted T cell fraction (not recorded which). These receptors were collected from a male donor with ankylosing spondylitis or in good health (not recorded which).

This clonotype was counted a few times. The rearrangement uses TRBV5-1 and TRBJ1-1; a possible D gene is TRBD1 (6 bases). Looked up from germline, CDR1 is SGHRS and CDR2 is YFSETQ. The CDR3 runs to 15 residues. Trimming stripped 5 bases from V and 4 bases from J, with 18 bases between. The CDR3 nucleotides are TGCGCCAGCAGTTTTGGGGCAGGGGCCGTCACTGAAGCTTTCTTT. This encodes CASSFGAGAVTEAFF. Drawing the rest from reference TRBV5-1 and TRBJ1-1, the complete variable domain is KAGVTQTPRYLIKTRGQQVTLSCSPISGHRSVSWYQQTPGQGLQFLFEYFSETQRNKGNFPGRFSGRQFSNSRSEMNVSTLELGDSALYLCASSFGAGAVTEAFFGQGTRLTVV.

This clonotype rates as medium-sized. The CDR3 DNA follows: TGCGCCAGCAGCTTGGAGGGTCGGCAGCCCCAGCATTTT. This codes for CASSLEGRQPQHF. The chain uses TRBV5-1 and TRBJ1-5; no reliable D call. The CDR3 runs to 13 residues. Trimming removed 0 bases at V and 7 bases at J, with 8 bases between. Per germline, CDR1 SGHRS and CDR2 YFSETQ.

The chain uses TRBV7-6 and TRBJ1-4; D is uncertain. CDR1 is SGHVS and CDR2 is FNYEAQ in the germline V gene. V shed 3 bases and J shed 3 bases, with 11 bases lying between them. The CDR3 is made up of 15 amino acids. Here the CDR3 DNA reads TGTGCCAGCAGCTTTCGGCGGGGTTCTAATGAAAAACTGTTTTTT. Translation gives CASSFRRGSNEKLFF.

This chain joins TRBV20-1 and TRBJ2-2, with 11 nucleotides matching TRBD2. The CDR3 has 16 residues. Germline assignment: CDR1 DFQATT and CDR2 SNEGSKA (reference sequence). The V segment lost 7 bases and the J segment 0 bases; nucleotides outside the gene matches: 7. In DNA, the CDR3 is TGCAGTGTGTTGACTAGCGGGGCCGCGAACACCGGGGAGCTGTTTTTT. It yields the protein CSVLTSGAANTGELFF.

There are many counts of this clonotype. The rearrangement joins TRBV25-1 to TRBJ1-2; 7 nucleotides agree with TRBD1. This CDR3 has 14 amino acids. V lost 6 bases to trimming and J lost 2 bases; unmatched junction nucleotides: 6. Germline CDR1 and CDR2: MGHDK and SYGVNS. CDR3 coding DNA: TGTGCCAGCAGCCCGACAGGGACAAACTATGGCTACACCTTC. Protein product: CASSPTGTNYGYTF.

This clonotype was detected ten times or more. The genes are TRBV9 and TRBJ2-3; 8 bases agree with TRBD2. The ends lost 4 bases at V and 1 base at J; junction bases unmatched: 5. This CDR3 has 15 amino acids. Germline V lookup: CDR1 SGDLS, CDR2 YYNGEE. CDR3 nucleotides: TGTGCCAGCAGCCACCACGGGGGGGGCACAGATACGCAGTATTTT. It codes for CASSHHGGGTDTQYF.

This clonotype was counted at least ten times. The chain is built from TRBV12-3 or TRBV12-4 and TRBJ2-3; perhaps D is TRBD1 or TRBD2 (6 bases each). Trimming cost V 6 bases and J 3 bases, with 16 bases left between them. The CDR3 is made up of 15 amino acids. The CDR3 region is CASSLGQGRTDTQYF. DNA of the CDR3: TGTGCCAGCAGCCTCGGGCAGGGGAGGACAGATACGCAGTATTTT.

Ten or more counts support this clonotype. This chain joins TRBV10-3 and TRBJ2-1; no definite D call. Trimming removed 4 bases from V and 5 bases from J, with 12 bases in between. Germline CDR1 reads ENHRY; CDR2 reads SYGVKD. The CDR3 spans 14 residues. This CDR3 reads CAISGVNSNNEQFF. CDR3 DNA: TGTGCCATCAGTGGGGTGAATAGCAACAATGAGCAGTTCTTC.

This clonotype was found a few times. This chain links TRBV20-1 with TRBJ1-1; D perhaps matches TRBD1 (5 bases). This CDR3 is 14 amino acids long. Trimming left V 1 base short and J 4 bases short, with 13 bases between. The germline V gene has CDR1 DFQATT and CDR2 SNEGSKA (reference sequence). The CDR3 sequence: CSARAYRRGTEAFF. The CDR3 nucleotides read TGCAGTGCTAGAGCCTATAGAAGGGGCACTGAAGCTTTCTTT.

This chain joins TRBV5-1 and TRBJ2-2, with 7 bases identical to TRBD2. The CDR3 runs 17 residues. From germline, CDR1 is SGHRS and CDR2 YFSETQ. J lost 5 bases, V lost 4 bases, and 14 bases had no gene match. The CDR3 bases are TGCGCCAGCAGCCTGGGCAGCGGGACCGTGGAGACCGGGGAGCTGTTTTTT. Translating gives CASSLGSGTVETGELFF.

This clonotype was detected only a few times. This chain's CDR3 is CASRSLGGTGELFF. The CDR3 DNA reads TGTGCCAGCAGATCGTTGGGCGGAACCGGGGAGCTGTTTTTT. The rearrangement uses TRBV27 and TRBJ2-2; no reliable D call. The length of the CDR3 is 14 residues. Germline V gene lookup returns CDR1 MNHEY and CDR2 SMNVEV (reference sequence). Trimming took off 6 bases at V and 5 bases at J, with 13 bases between the two ends.

This clonotype was seen a handful of times. As DNA, the CDR3 is TGCGCCAGCAGCCAGACTAGCGGGATCACCGGGGAGCTGTTTTTT. This gives the protein CASSQTSGITGELFF. This chain connects TRBV5-1 to TRBJ2-2; 11 nucleotides agree with TRBD2. Unmatched junction bases numbered 3, after V lost 4 bases and J lost 4 bases. The CDR3 has 15 residues. The germline gives CDR1 SGHRS, CDR2 YFSETQ.

The rearrangement links TRBV10-3 to TRBJ1-4; D is perhaps TRBD1 (5 bases). V was trimmed by 8 bases and J by 3 bases, leaving 16 bases between them. This CDR3 spans 15 amino acids. Germline V gene data show CDR1 as ENHRY and CDR2 as SYGVKD. CDR3: CAIEESGGANEKLFF. The CDR3 DNA is TGTGCCATCGAGGAGTCGGGGGGGGCTAATGAAAAACTGTTTTTT.

This clonotype was seen only a few times. The chain carries TRBV4-2 and TRBJ1-3; TRBD1 aligns across 10 bases. CDR1 is LGHNA and CDR2 is YNFKEQ in the germline V gene. Trimming at V came to 4 bases and at J to 4 bases, leaving 4 bases not matched to a gene. CDR3 size: 15 residues. The CDR3 reads CASSPSGQGGNTIYF. CDR3 nucleotide sequence: TGTGCCAGCAGCCCATCGGGACAGGGGGGAAACACCATATATTTT.

This clonotype was found many times. The chain combines TRBV6-1 with TRBJ2-1; D gene ambiguous. V was clipped by 6 bases and J by 7 bases, with 19 bases between them. This CDR3 is 15 amino acids long. Germline V gene lookup returns CDR1 MNHNS and CDR2 SASEGT. The CDR3 sequence: CASSLHPRLLNEQFF. The CDR3 DNA reads as TGTGCCAGCAGCCTACACCCCCGACTCCTAAATGAGCAGTTCTTC.

The genes are TRBV20-1 and TRBJ1-2; 11 bases line up with TRBD1. Losses at the gene ends were 3 bases for V and 7 bases for J; bases not matched to a gene: 7. The CDR3 spans 14 residues. Germline V lookup: CDR1 DFQATT, CDR2 SNEGSKA (reference sequence). CDR3: CSARFRTGGVGYTF. The CDR3 DNA sequence: TGCAGTGCTAGGTTCCGGACAGGGGGCGTTGGCTACACCTTC.

This clonotype was found a few times. This chain uses TRBV4-1 with TRBJ1-2; D gene ambiguous. Germline V CDR1 and CDR2: MGHRA, YSYEKL. The ends were cut back, 1 base at V and 8 bases at J, with 14 bases in the middle. The CDR3 extends over 14 amino acids. The CDR3 bases are TGCGCCAGCAGCCAAGTAACCACCCCGGGGGGCTACACCTTC. Translation: CASSQVTTPGGYTF.

The V gene is TRBV9, the J gene TRBJ1-4; D is possibly TRBD1 (6 bases). CDR1 is SGDLS, CDR2 YYNGEE, per germline. The germline V and J ends were trimmed by 4 bases and 3 bases, with 19 bases remaining between them. CDR3 length equals 17 residues. The CDR3 DNA sequence: TGTGCCAGCAGCCCCGACTACCCGGGGGCGGCTAATGAAAAACTGTTTTTT. Encoded protein: CASSPDYPGAANEKLFF.

The rearrangement joins TRBV20-1 to TRBJ2-7; TRBD2 aligns across 8 bases. The V segment lost 0 bases and the J segment 5 bases; nucleotides outside the gene matches: 9. Germline values: CDR1 DFQATT, CDR2 SNEGSKA (reference sequence). The CDR3 loop spans 15 amino acids. CDR3: CSARDREGRGDEQYV. The CDR3 DNA reads as TGCAGTGCTAGAGATCGGGAGGGGAGAGGGGACGAGCAGTACGTC.

This clonotype was counted a few times. The chain employs TRBV6-5 and TRBJ1-2; TRBD1 might be the D (6 bases). This CDR3 comprises 17 residues. The germline gives CDR1 MNHEY, CDR2 SVGAGI. V was cut by 0 bases and J by 4 bases, with 18 bases left in between. The CDR3 nucleotides read TGTGCCAGCAGTTACTCGGGACAAGCGCATGAACTCTATGGCTACACCTTC. Translating it yields CASSYSGQAHELYGYTF.

The V and J genes are TRBV5-1 and TRBJ2-7; 8 nucleotides match TRBD1. J gave up 4 bases and V 3 bases, and 12 bases lay outside the gene matches. Germline CDR1 is SGHRS and CDR2 is YFSETQ. CDR3 length: 16 residues. CDR3 sequence: CASSWKDRALTYEQYV. CDR3 nucleotides: TGCGCCAGCAGCTGGAAGGACAGGGCTTTGACTTACGAGCAGTACGTC.

This chain connects TRBV15 to TRBJ2-5; 8 bases fit TRBD2. The CDR3 has 15 residues. CDR1 and CDR2 (germline): LNHNV, YYDKDF (reference sequence). Unmatched junction bases numbered 6, after V lost 1 base and J lost 5 bases. Here the CDR3 reads CATSRVFGTRETQYF. The CDR3 DNA reads as TGTGCCACCAGCAGAGTTTTCGGGACTAGGGAGACCCAGTACTTC.

This clonotype appeared a few times. The chain is built from TRBV3-1 and TRBJ1-2, with 7 bases that match TRBD1. CDR3 size: 17 residues. The V segment lost 3 bases and the J segment 4 bases; nucleotides outside the gene matches: 14. The germline gives CDR1 LGHDT, CDR2 YNNKEL (reference sequence). The CDR3 sequence is CASSHMKADRATYGYTF. CDR3 in DNA: TGTGCCAGCAGCCACATGAAAGCTGACAGGGCCACCTATGGCTACACCTTC.

CDR3 loop: CASIRLSYNEQFF. In DNA form, the CDR3 reads TGTGCCAGCATCCGATTGAGTTACAATGAGCAGTTCTTC. This chain joins TRBV2 and TRBJ2-1; the D is unclear. The CDR3 extends over 13 amino acids. V was clipped by 7 bases and J by 4 bases, with 11 bases between them. CDR1 and CDR2 (germline): SNHLY, FYNNEI.

This chain uses TRBV6-2 or TRBV6-3 with TRBJ2-7; no firm D call. Trimming took off 0 bases at V and 0 bases at J, with 9 bases between the two ends. The germline gives CDR1 MNHEY, CDR2 SVGEGT. The length of the CDR3 is 15 residues. The CDR3 here is CASSYSYRSSYEQYV. In DNA form, the CDR3 reads TGTGCCAGCAGTTACTCCTATAGGAGCTCCTACGAGCAGTACGTC.

This clonotype occurred many times. The chain carries TRBV7-3 and TRBJ2-1, with 9 bases aligning to TRBD1. Germline CDR1 reads SGHTA; CDR2 reads FQGTGA. J lost 6 bases, V lost 4 bases, and 4 bases had no gene match. The CDR3 consists of 14 residues. The CDR3 is CASSSLTGGNEQFF. DNA for the CDR3: TGTGCCAGCAGCTCCCTGACAGGGGGCAATGAGCAGTTCTTC.

The chain recombines TRBV20-1 with TRBJ1-2, with TRBD1 identical over 10 bases. CDR1 and CDR2 (germline): DFQATT, SNEGSKA (reference sequence). J was trimmed by 7 bases and V by 5 bases; bases with no gene match: 4. CDR3 length: 12 amino acids. CDR3 DNA sequence: TGCAGTGCTCCCGGGACAGGGGTTGGCTACACCTTC. This gives the protein CSAPGTGVGYTF.

This clonotype has a count of ten or more. The rearrangement joins TRBV28 to TRBJ2-5; the D is unclear. The CDR3 loop spans 12 amino acids. The germline V gene encodes CDR1 MDHEN and CDR2 SYDVKM. Deletions cut 4 bases from V and 3 bases from J, with 6 bases between. Written as DNA, the CDR3 is TGTGCCAGCAGTTCCTTTAAAGAGACCCAGTACTTC. Translating gives CASSSFKETQYF.